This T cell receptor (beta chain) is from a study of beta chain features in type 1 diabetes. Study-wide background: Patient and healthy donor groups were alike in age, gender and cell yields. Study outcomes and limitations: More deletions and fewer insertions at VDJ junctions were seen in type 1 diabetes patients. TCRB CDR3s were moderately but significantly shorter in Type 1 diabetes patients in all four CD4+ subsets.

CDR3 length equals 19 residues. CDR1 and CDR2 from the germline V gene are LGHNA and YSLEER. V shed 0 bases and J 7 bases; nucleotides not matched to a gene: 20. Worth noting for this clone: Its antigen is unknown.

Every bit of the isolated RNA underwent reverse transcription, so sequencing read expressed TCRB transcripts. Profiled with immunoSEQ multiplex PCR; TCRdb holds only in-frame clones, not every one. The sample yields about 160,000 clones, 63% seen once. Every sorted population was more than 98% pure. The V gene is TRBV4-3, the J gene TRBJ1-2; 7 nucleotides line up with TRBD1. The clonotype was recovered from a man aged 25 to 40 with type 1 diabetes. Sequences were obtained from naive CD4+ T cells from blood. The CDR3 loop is CASSQDWFKLGDRVAGYTF. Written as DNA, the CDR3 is TGCGCCAGCAGCCAAGATTGGTTTAAGCTGGGAGACAGGGTCGCTGGCTACACCTTC.